This TCR beta chain is from a study of regulatory and conventional T cells in RAG deficiency. Study observations and caveats: These Omenn syndrome Treg sorts may hold peripherally activated cells instead.

With regard to this clone: Its specificity is unknown.

Profiling relied on immunoSEQ multiplex PCR, and the TCRdb table lists in-frame clones only, not all of them. The sample gives around 30,000 clones, 90% of which show up once; 5.4% is in the top ten. The V gene end was trimmed by 0 bases and the J gene end by 3 bases; junction bases not matched to a gene: 7. The CDR3 spans 16 residues. CDR1 is SGHAT and CDR2 is FQNNGV in the germline V gene. These data were also reused for a study on regulatory T cells. That study adds: Primers: 52 TRBV forward and 13 TRBJ reverse.

Input material: CD8+ T cells sorted from blood. The chain combines TRBV11-2 with TRBJ1-1, with 7 positions matching TRBD1. The origin of this receptor is a human donor in good health. The CDR3 reads CASSLEGDRTDTEAFF. The CDR3 nucleotides are TGTGCCAGCAGCTTAGAAGGGGACAGAACGGACACTGAAGCTTTCTTT.